Following are 2 T cell receptor beta chains from one sample sequenced in a study of tumor-infiltrating lymphocytes in primary liver carcinoma. The template, around 520 ng total RNA, yielded TCR beta cDNA made with a constant-region primer. Researchers made the TCR beta libraries by running three nested multiplex PCR rounds with slightly modified ARM-PCR. Each of the first two PCR rounds ran approximately 10 cycles with TRBV1-TRBV30 forward and C-beta reverse primers. TCRdb re-analysed the multiplex PCR reads in MiXCR, keeping a single row per CDR3 protein. The sample yields about 210,000 distinct CDR3 sequences, approximately 80% seen once. Unsorted bulk tissue, about 20-32 mg of it, served as the source for co-extraction of RNA and DNA. Sequenced: tumor tissue from primary liver carcinoma. These receptors were collected from a man aged 35 to 55 with primary liver carcinoma and hepatitis B virus infection.

This chain links TRBV6-6 with TRBJ1-2, with a tentative D call TRBD1 (6 bases). The CDR3 covers 14 residues. CDR1 is MNHNY, CDR2 SVGAGI, per germline (reference sequence). The DNA for the CDR3 is TGTGACGGCAGTTTCCCGGACAGTAACTATGGCTACACCTTC. Translated, it gives CDGSFPDSNYGYTF.

Remarks on this clonotype: A much more abundant neighbour one base away suggests this may be a read error. Because it lacks the conserved phenylalanine or tryptophan at the end, this CDR3 is likely a read error. The V gene is TRBV6-2 or TRBV6-3, the J gene TRBJ2-7; D might be TRBD1 (6 bases). Germline V gene data show CDR1 as MNHEY and CDR2 as SVGEGT. The germline V and J ends were trimmed by 8 bases and 2 bases, with 13 bases remaining between them. The CDR3 consists of 13 residues. CDR3 bases: TGTGCCAGCGCCGCGACAGGAGCCTACGAGCAGTACTGC. Its protein is CASAATGAYEQYC.